The rows below give T cell receptor beta chains drawn from one sample of a study of Ad26.COV2.S vaccination and SARS-CoV-2 variants. Sequenced by immunoSEQ multiplex PCR; TCRdb stores in-frame clones only, minus some. The sample consists of some 640,000 clones, 89% of them appearing once. The sample here was peripheral blood, taken in a trial of Ad26.COV2.S vaccine versus placebo. These receptors all stem from a person between 18 and 65 years old who received the Ad26.COV2.S COVID-19 vaccine or a placebo. The CDR3 runs from the conserved cysteine through the conserved F or W. D genes are given only for firm matches. The listing skips clone size in some rows; elsewhere it reads once, few, many or a size class.

v_call: TRBV10-3; j_call: TRBJ1-3; d_call: -; clone_size: -; cdr3_nt: TGTGCCATCAGTGAGTACACAGCAGGAAACACCATATATTTT; cdr3_aa: CAISEYTAGNTIYF
v_call: TRBV15; j_call: TRBJ2-5; d_call: TRBD1; clone_size: -; cdr3_nt: TGTGCCACCAGCAGAGATCGGGGACAGGAGACCCAGTACTTC; cdr3_aa: CATSRDRGQETQYF
v_call: TRBV19; j_call: TRBJ2-5; d_call: TRBD1; clone_size: -; cdr3_nt: TGTGCCAGTAGTAAGACAGGGGTTGTGGAGACCCAGTACTTC; cdr3_aa: CASSKTGVVETQYF
v_call: TRBV7-2; j_call: TRBJ2-3; d_call: TRBD2; clone_size: -; cdr3_nt: TGTGCCAGCAGCACAGATCAGCGGGGGGGGGCAGATACGCAGTATTTT; cdr3_aa: CASSTDQRGGADTQYF
v_call: TRBV18; j_call: TRBJ2-5; d_call: -; clone_size: -; cdr3_nt: TGTGCCAGCTCACCACAATCTCTAGCTTGGGAGACCCAGTACTTC; cdr3_aa: CASSPQSLAWETQYF
v_call: TRBV14; j_call: TRBJ2-7; d_call: TRBD1; clone_size: -; cdr3_nt: TGTGCCAGCAGCCGGACAGGGCCCCACGAGCAGTACTTC; cdr3_aa: CASSRTGPHEQYF
v_call: TRBV5-1; j_call: TRBJ2-2; d_call: TRBD2; clone_size: -; cdr3_nt: TGCGCCAGCAGCTTGGAGGCGGGAGCGATCACCGGGGAGCTGTTTTTT; cdr3_aa: CASSLEAGAITGELFF
v_call: TRBV2; j_call: TRBJ1-6; d_call: TRBD1; clone_size: -; cdr3_nt: TGTGCCAGCAGTCCCGGGACAGGGAGGACCTATAATTCACCCCTCCACTTT; cdr3_aa: CASSPGTGRTYNSPLHF
v_call: TRBV5-4; j_call: TRBJ2-1; d_call: TRBD1; clone_size: -; cdr3_nt: TGTGCCAGCAGCTTCAGTAACAGGGGGCTTGGTGAGCAGTTCTTC; cdr3_aa: CASSFSNRGLGEQFF
v_call: TRBV7-2; j_call: TRBJ2-7; d_call: TRBD2; clone_size: once; cdr3_nt: TGTGCCAGCAGCTTTCTAGCGGGGGGTTACGAGCAGTACTTC; cdr3_aa: CASSFLAGGYEQYF
v_call: TRBV7-8; j_call: TRBJ2-3; d_call: TRBD1; clone_size: -; cdr3_nt: TGTGCCAGCAGCTTAGTAGGACAGGGGGTCGCAGATACGCAGTATTTT; cdr3_aa: CASSLVGQGVADTQYF
v_call: TRBV7-9; j_call: TRBJ1-2; d_call: -; clone_size: -; cdr3_nt: TGTGCCAGCAGCTTCGGTACAATCTATGGCTACACCTTC; cdr3_aa: CASSFGTIYGYTF
v_call: TRBV5-1; j_call: TRBJ2-3; d_call: -; clone_size: -; cdr3_nt: TGCGCCAGCAGCTCGGGGAACACAGATACGCAGTATTTT; cdr3_aa: CASSSGNTDTQYF
v_call: TRBV11-2; j_call: TRBJ2-7; d_call: TRBD1; clone_size: once; cdr3_nt: TGTGCCAGCAGCTTAGTCTTCTCCGGGACAGGGGCCTACGAGCAGTACTTC; cdr3_aa: CASSLVFSGTGAYEQYF
v_call: TRBV5-1; j_call: TRBJ1-2; d_call: -; clone_size: -; cdr3_nt: TGCGCCAGCAGCAAACGCACAACAGAGGCCTCCTATGGCTACACCTTC; cdr3_aa: CASSKRTTEASYGYTF
v_call: TRBV5-1; j_call: TRBJ2-5; d_call: TRBD1; clone_size: -; cdr3_nt: TGCGCCAGCAGCAATGGACAGGGACCCGGTCGGGAAGAGACCCAGTACTTC; cdr3_aa: CASSNGQGPGREETQYF
v_call: TRBV27; j_call: TRBJ1-2; d_call: -; clone_size: -; cdr3_nt: TGTGCCAGCAGTTTATCAATAGAGGGGAAAGGAGGTGGCTACACCTTC; cdr3_aa: CASSLSIEGKGGGYTF
v_call: TRBV5-1; j_call: TRBJ2-5; d_call: -; clone_size: -; cdr3_nt: TGCGCCAGCAGCCCAGGCCGGACTAACTCGAAAGAGACCCAGTACTTC; cdr3_aa: CASSPGRTNSKETQYF
v_call: TRBV6-5; j_call: TRBJ2-5; d_call: TRBD2; clone_size: -; cdr3_nt: TGTGCCAACGCCCGCGCGGGAGGGGAGACCCAGTACTTC; cdr3_aa: CANARAGGETQYF
v_call: TRBV24-1; j_call: TRBJ1-5; d_call: -; clone_size: -; cdr3_nt: TGTGCCAAAAGGTCACCCCCCCCCTCCGGACCCGGCGGCAATCAGCCCCAGCATTTT; cdr3_aa: CAKRSPPPSGPGGNQPQHF
v_call: TRBV30; j_call: TRBJ2-1; d_call: TRBD2; clone_size: once; cdr3_nt: TGTGCCTGGAGCGACCTAAGACTAGCGGGAGAGCAGTTCTTC; cdr3_aa: CAWSDLRLAGEQFF
v_call: TRBV24-1; j_call: TRBJ2-1; d_call: TRBD2; clone_size: -; cdr3_nt: TGTGCCACCAGTGATTTGCACCTAGCGGGGGGGGGTGAGCAGTTCTTC; cdr3_aa: CATSDLHLAGGGEQFF